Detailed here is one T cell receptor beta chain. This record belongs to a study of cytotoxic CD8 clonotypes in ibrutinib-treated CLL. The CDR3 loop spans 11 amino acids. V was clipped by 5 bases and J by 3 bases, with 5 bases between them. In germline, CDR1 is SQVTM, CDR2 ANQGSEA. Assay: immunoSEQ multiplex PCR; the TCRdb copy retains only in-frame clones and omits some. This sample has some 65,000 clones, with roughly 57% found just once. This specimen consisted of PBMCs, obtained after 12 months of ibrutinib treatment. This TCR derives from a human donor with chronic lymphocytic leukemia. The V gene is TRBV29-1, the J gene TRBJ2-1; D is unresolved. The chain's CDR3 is CSVLFYNEQFF. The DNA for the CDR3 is TGCAGCGTTCTCTTCTACAATGAGCAGTTCTTC.